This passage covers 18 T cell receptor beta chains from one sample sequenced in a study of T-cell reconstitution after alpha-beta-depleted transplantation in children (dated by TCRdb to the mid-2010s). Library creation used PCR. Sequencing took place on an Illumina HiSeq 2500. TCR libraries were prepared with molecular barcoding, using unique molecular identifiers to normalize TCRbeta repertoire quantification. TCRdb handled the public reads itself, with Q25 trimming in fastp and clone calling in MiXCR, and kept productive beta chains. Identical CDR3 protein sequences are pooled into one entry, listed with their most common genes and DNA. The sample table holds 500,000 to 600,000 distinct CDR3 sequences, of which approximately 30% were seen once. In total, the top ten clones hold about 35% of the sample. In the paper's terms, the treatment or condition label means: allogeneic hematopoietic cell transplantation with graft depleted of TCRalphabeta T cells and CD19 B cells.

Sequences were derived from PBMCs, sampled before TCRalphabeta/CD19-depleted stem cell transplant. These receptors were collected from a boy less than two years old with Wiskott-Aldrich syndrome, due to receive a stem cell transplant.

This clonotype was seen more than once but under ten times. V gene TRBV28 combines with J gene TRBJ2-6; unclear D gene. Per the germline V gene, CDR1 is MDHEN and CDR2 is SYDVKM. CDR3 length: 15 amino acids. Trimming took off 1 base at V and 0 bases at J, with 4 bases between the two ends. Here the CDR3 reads CASSLFLSGANVLTF. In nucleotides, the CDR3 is TGTGCCAGCAGTTTATTCCTCTCTGGGGCCAACGTCCTGACTTTC.

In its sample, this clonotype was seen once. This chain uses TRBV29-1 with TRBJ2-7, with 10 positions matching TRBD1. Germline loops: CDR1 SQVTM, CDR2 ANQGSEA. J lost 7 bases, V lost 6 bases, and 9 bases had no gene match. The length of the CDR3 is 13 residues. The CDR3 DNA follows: TGCAGCGTCGGACGACAGGGGGCGTCGGAGCAGTACTTC. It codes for CSVGRQGASEQYF.

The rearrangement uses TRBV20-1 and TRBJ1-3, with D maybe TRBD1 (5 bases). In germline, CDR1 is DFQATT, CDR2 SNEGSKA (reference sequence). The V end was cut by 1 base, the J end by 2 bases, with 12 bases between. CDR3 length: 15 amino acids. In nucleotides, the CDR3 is TGCAGTGCTAGAGTCGGGGTGGGGGCTGGAAACACCATATATTTT. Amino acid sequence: CSARVGVGAGNTIYF.

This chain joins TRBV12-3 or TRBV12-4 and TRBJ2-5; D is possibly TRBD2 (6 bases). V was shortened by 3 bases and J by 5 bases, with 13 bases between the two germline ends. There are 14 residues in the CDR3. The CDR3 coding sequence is TGTGCCAGCAGTTTTCTCGGGAGAGGGGAGACCCAGTACTTC. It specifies CASSFLGRGETQYF.

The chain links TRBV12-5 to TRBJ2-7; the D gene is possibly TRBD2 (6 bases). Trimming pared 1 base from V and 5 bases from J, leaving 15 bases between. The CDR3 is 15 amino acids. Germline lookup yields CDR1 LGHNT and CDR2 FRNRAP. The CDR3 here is CASGLGTSTFNEQYF. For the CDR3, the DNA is TGTGCTAGTGGTTTGGGTACTAGCACCTTTAACGAGCAGTACTTC.

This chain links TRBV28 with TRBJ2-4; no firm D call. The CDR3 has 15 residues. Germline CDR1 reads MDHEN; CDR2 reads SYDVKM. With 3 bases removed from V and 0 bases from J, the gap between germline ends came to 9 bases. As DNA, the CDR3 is TGTGCCAGCAGTTTCTCTTCACTAGCCAAAAACATTCAGTACTTC. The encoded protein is CASSFSSLAKNIQYF.

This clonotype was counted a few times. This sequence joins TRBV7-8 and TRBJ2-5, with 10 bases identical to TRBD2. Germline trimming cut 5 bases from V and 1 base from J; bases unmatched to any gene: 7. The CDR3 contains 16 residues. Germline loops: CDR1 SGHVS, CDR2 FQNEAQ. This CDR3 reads CASSRPGLAIQETQYF. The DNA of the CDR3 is TGTGCCAGCAGCCGACCGGGACTAGCGATCCAAGAGACCCAGTACTTC.

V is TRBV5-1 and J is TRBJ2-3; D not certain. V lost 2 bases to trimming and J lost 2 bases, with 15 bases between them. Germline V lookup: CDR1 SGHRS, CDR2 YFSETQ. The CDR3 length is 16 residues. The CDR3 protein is CASSFSGLLSTDTQYF. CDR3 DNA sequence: TGCGCCAGCAGCTTCTCCGGTTTACTTTCCACAGATACGCAGTATTTT. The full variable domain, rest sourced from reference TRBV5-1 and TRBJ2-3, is KAGVTQTPRYLIKTRGQQVTLSCSPISGHRSVSWYQQTPGQGLQFLFEYFSETQRNKGNFPGRFSGRQFSNSRSEMNVSTLELGDSALYLCASSFSGLLSTDTQYFGPGTRLTVL.

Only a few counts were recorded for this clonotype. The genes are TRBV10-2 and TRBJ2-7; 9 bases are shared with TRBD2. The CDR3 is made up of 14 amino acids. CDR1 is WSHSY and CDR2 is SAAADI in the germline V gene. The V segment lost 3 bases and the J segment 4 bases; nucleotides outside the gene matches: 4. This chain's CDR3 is CASSESSGIYEQYF. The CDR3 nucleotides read TGCGCCAGCAGTGAATCTAGCGGGATTTACGAGCAGTACTTC.

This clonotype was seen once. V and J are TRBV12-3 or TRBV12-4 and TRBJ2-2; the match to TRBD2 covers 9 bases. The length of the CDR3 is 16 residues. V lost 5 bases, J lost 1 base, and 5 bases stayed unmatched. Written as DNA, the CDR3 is TGTGCCAGCAGTAACGGACTAGCGATGAACACCGGGGAGCTGTTTTTT. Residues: CASSNGLAMNTGELFF.

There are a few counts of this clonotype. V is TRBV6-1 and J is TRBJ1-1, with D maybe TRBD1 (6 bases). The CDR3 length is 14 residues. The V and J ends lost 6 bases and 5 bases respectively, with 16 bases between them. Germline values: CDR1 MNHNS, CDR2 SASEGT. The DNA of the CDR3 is TGTGCCAGCAGGACACAGGGTTCTGGGACTGAAGCTTTCTTT. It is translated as CASRTQGSGTEAFF.

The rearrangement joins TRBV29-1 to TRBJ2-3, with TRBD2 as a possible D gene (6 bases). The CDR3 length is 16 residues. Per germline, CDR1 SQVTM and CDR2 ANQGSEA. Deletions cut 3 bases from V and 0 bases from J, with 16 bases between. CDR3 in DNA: TGCAGCGTTGAGGGCTTAGCGGCCTCTAGCACAGATACGCAGTATTTT. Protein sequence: CSVEGLAASSTDTQYF.

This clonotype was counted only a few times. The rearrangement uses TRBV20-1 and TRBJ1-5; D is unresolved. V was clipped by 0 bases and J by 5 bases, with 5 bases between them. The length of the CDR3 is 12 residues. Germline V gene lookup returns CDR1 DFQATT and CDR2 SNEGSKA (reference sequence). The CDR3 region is CSARDLDQPQHF. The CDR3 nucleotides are TGCAGTGCTAGAGATCTAGATCAGCCCCAGCATTTT.

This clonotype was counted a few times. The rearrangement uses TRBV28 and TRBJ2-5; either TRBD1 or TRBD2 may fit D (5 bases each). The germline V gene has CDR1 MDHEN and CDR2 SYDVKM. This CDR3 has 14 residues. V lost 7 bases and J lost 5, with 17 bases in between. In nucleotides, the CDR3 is TGTGCCAGCATTAATACGGGGCTTCGGGAGACCCAGTACTTC. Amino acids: CASINTGLRETQYF.

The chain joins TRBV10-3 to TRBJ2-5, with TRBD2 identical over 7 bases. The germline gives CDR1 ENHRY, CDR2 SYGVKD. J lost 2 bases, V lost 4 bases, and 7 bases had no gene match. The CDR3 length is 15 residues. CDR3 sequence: CAISGGRALQETQYF. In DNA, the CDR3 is TGTGCCATCAGTGGAGGGAGGGCTCTACAAGAGACCCAGTACTTC.

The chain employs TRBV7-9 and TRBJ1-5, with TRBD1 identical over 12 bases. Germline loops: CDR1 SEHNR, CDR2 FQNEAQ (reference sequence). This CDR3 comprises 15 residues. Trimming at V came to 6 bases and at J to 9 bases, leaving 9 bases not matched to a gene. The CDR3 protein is CASSPGQGAGGPQHF. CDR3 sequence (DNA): TGTGCCAGCAGTCCGGGACAGGGGGCTGGAGGGCCCCAGCATTTT.

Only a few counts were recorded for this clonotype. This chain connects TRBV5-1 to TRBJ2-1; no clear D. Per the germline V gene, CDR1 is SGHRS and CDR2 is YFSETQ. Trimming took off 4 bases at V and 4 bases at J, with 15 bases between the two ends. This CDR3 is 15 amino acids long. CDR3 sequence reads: CASSPDARLYNEQFF. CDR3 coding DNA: TGCGCCAGCAGCCCGGATGCTAGGCTATACAATGAGCAGTTCTTC.

CDR3 in amino acids: CSARESRGSEQYF. CDR3 nucleotides: TGCAGTGCTAGAGAGTCCCGTGGTAGCGAGCAGTACTTC. This chain connects TRBV20-1 to TRBJ2-7; D uncertain. CDR3 length: 13 residues. V lost 0 bases and J 6 bases, leaving 12 bases between the germline ends. Germline V lookup: CDR1 DFQATT, CDR2 SNEGSKA (reference sequence).